The 17 T cell receptor beta chains below were found in one sample sequenced in a study of T cells in Graves' hyperthyroidism and ophthalmopathy (dated by TCRdb to the late 2010s). Receptors were amplified or captured by multiplex PCR. Sequencing was performed on an Illumina HiSeq 2000. The TCR beta CDR3 regions were amplified from the RNA transcripts. A first-round RT-PCR of the TCR CDR3 used the HTBI primer set with the Qiagen OneStep RT-PCR kit. In TCRdb, the public reads were trimmed at Q25 with fastp and aligned with MiXCR, with productive beta chains retained. When rows share a CDR3 protein, they turn into one entry using the most common DNA and genes. This sample lists 700,000 or so distinct CDR3 sequences; about 16% were detected once. Around 8% of the sample lies in the top ten. The material sequenced was blood. These receptors came from a man between 18 and 35 years old with Graves' hyperthyroidism.

This clonotype was recorded a few times. The rearrangement links TRBV18 to TRBJ1-4; TRBD1 aligns across 7 bases. CDR1 and CDR2 (germline): KGHSH, LQKENI. The CDR3 runs 14 residues. V shed 3 bases, J shed 8 bases, and the junction held 6 bases outside the gene matches. The CDR3 region is CASSPSGGQEKLFF. The CDR3, as DNA: TGTGCCAGCTCACCTTCGGGGGGACAGGAAAAACTGTTTTTT.

Of note for this clonotype: One end of the junction fails to match germline, which may point to a read error. The gene calls are TRBV15 and TRBJ2-7, with 7 bases lining up with TRBD1. This CDR3 region has 15 residues. Per germline, CDR1 LNHNV and CDR2 YYDKDF (reference sequence). CDR3 residues: CVTSRDETGSHEQYF. The CDR3 DNA reads TGTGTCACCAGCAGAGACGAGACAGGGTCCCACGAGCAGTACTTC.

The rearrangement links TRBV7-9 to TRBJ2-7, with 8 positions matching TRBD1. Losses at the gene ends were 5 bases for V and 2 bases for J; bases not matched to a gene: 11. This CDR3 is 16 amino acids long. Per germline, CDR1 SEHNR and CDR2 FQNEAQ (reference sequence). CDR3: CASSAPTGQEPYEQYF. The DNA for the CDR3 is TGTGCCAGCAGCGCCCCCACGGGACAGGAGCCCTACGAGCAGTACTTC.

The V gene is TRBV7-8, the J gene TRBJ1-5; tentative D call: TRBD1 (6 bases). This CDR3 region has 17 residues. The V end lost 4 bases, the J end lost 4 bases, and 20 bases lay between the germline ends. Germline lookup yields CDR1 SGHVS and CDR2 FQNEAQ. The DNA for the CDR3 is TGTGCCAGCAGCTCGGCGGGGGGGGGCGCGACTAATCAGCCCCAGCATTTT. Its protein is CASSSAGGGATNQPQHF.

This clonotype has ten or more counts. This rearrangement joins TRBV28 to TRBJ2-7, with a possible D match to TRBD2 (7 bases). CDR1 and CDR2 (germline): MDHEN, SYDVKM. V dropped 3 bases and J dropped 3 bases, with 24 bases sitting between them. The CDR3 extends over 18 amino acids. The CDR3 DNA reads as TGTGCCAGCAGTTTCCCTCTAAGGGGGGCGGGAGCCGGCTACGAGCAGTACTTC. This gives the protein CASSFPLRGAGAGYEQYF. The variable domain in full, completed from reference TRBV28 and TRBJ2-7, reads DVKVTQSSRYLVKRTGEKVFLECVQDMDHENMFWYRQDPGLGLRLIYFSYDVKMKEKGDIPEGYSVSREKKERFSLILESASTNQTSMYLCASSFPLRGAGAGYEQYFGPGTRLTVT.

Remarks on this clonotype: A much larger clone is a single base away; this may be a read error. V and J are TRBV7-9 and TRBJ2-1; tentatively, D is TRBD1 or TRBD2 (5 bases each). Germline loops: CDR1 SEHNR, CDR2 FQNEAQ (reference sequence). This CDR3 has 13 amino acids. CDR3 nucleotides: TGTGCCAACAGCTTAGGGACCACTAAGAAGCAGTTCTTC. This gives the protein CANSLGTTKKQFF.

The chain employs TRBV7-9 and TRBJ1-4, with D perhaps TRBD1 (5 bases). V was clipped by 2 bases and J by 6 bases, with 13 bases between them. In germline, CDR1 is SEHNR, CDR2 FQNEAQ (reference sequence). This CDR3 comprises 15 residues. CDR3 sequence: CASSLFPQGDEKLFF. In nucleotides, the CDR3 is TGTGCCAGCAGCTTATTTCCCCAGGGTGATGAAAAACTGTTTTTT.

This clonotype was seen only a few times. The chain couples TRBV20-1 to TRBJ2-1, with 10 bases lining up with TRBD2. Germline CDR1 reads DFQATT; CDR2 reads SNEGSKA (reference sequence). V dropped 6 bases and J dropped 6; count of bases not matched to a gene: 8. The CDR3 totals 14 residues. This chain's CDR3 is CSALAGAGANEQFF. The CDR3 coding sequence is TGCAGTGCCCTAGCGGGGGCAGGGGCCAATGAGCAGTTCTTC.

This clonotype was observed many times. V and J are TRBV6-1 and TRBJ2-7; no reliable D call. This CDR3 has 13 amino acids. Deletions cut 1 base from V and 5 bases from J, with 9 bases between. Germline-derived CDR1 and CDR2 are MNHNS and SASEGT. In DNA form, the CDR3 reads TGTGCCAGCAGTGAAGATCCTGGGGACGAGCAGTACTTC. Encoded protein: CASSEDPGDEQYF.

This clonotype was seen a handful of times. The rearrangement links TRBV4-1 to TRBJ2-1, with D unclear. V was clipped by 1 base and J by 4 bases, with 11 bases between them. The CDR3 is 15 residues long. CDR1 and CDR2 from the germline V gene are MGHRA and YSYEKL. CDR3: CASSQVSYLYNEQFF. The CDR3, as DNA: TGCGCCAGCAGCCAAGTGAGCTACCTATACAATGAGCAGTTCTTC.

Ten or more counts support this clonotype. The V gene is TRBV6-1, the J gene TRBJ1-6, with 7 bases fitting TRBD1. The CDR3 sequence is 13 residues long. The V gene's germline CDR1 is MNHNS and CDR2 SASEGT. J was trimmed by 7 bases and V by 6 bases; bases with no gene match: 3. CDR3 coding DNA: TGTGCCAGCAGCTTACAGGGGAATTCACCCCTCCACTTT. Its protein product is CASSLQGNSPLHF.

Comment on this clonotype: One end of the junction varies from germline; a read error may be responsible. The CDR3 DNA reads as TGTGCCGCCAGCAGAGGGGTGAGGGATCCCTCTGGGGCCAACGTCCTGACTTTC. Protein: CAASRGVRDPSGANVLTF. This chain connects TRBV15 to TRBJ2-6; D is possibly TRBD1 or TRBD2 (5 bases each). This CDR3 is built from 18 residues. Germline-derived CDR1 and CDR2 are LNHNV and YYDKDF (reference sequence).

This clonotype was found a few times. CDR3 protein: CASSWANSGQRYPTFVSYEQYF. CDR3 coding DNA: TGTGCCAGCAGTTGGGCGAATTCGGGACAGAGATACCCTACGTTTGTCTCCTACGAGCAGTACTTC. The chain combines TRBV6-5 with TRBJ2-7; 7 nucleotides agree with TRBD1. This CDR3 spans 22 amino acids. Trimming cost V 4 bases and J 0 bases; bases outside gene matches: 27. Germline CDR1 and CDR2: MNHEY and SVGAGI.

This clonotype occurred a few times. The rearrangement links TRBV2 to TRBJ2-1; D perhaps matches TRBD2 (5 bases). The CDR3 loop spans 12 amino acids. Trimming shortened V by 6 bases and J by 8 bases, and 11 bases separated the two germline ends. CDR1 and CDR2 from the germline V gene are SNHLY and FYNNEI. In DNA form, the CDR3 reads TGTGCCAGCAGGTGGGAGATCCATGAGCAGTTCTTC. Protein product: CASRWEIHEQFF.

V and J are TRBV5-4 and TRBJ2-7; no clear D gene. This CDR3 has 16 amino acids. V lost 1 base to trimming and J lost 1 base, with 15 bases between them. Germline values: CDR1 SGHNT, CDR2 YYREEE (reference sequence). CDR3 nucleotides: TGTGCCAGCAGCTTGTTCTATGGGGATTCTTCCTACGAGCAGTACTTC. The encoded protein is CASSLFYGDSSYEQYF. Using reference TRBV5-4 and TRBJ2-7 for the parts outside the CDR3, the full variable domain is ETGVTQSPTHLIKTRGQQVTLRCSSQSGHNTVSWYQQALGQGPQFIFQYYREEENGRGNFPPRFSGLQFPNYSSELNVNALELDDSALYLCASSLFYGDSSYEQYFGPGTRLTVT.

This clonotype was counted once. This chain links TRBV10-3 with TRBJ2-7; 13 bases align to TRBD2. The trim removed 6 bases at V and 3 bases at J, leaving 11 bases unmatched. The CDR3 totals 17 residues. Germline CDR1 ENHRY, CDR2 SYGVKD. The CDR3 spells CAIRAGTGTSGNYEQYF. CDR3 bases: TGTGCCATCAGAGCCGGGACAGGGACTAGCGGGAACTACGAGCAGTACTTC.

In this sample, this clonotype turned up many times. The chain couples TRBV6-5 to TRBJ1-1; D is perhaps TRBD1 (5 bases). V was shortened by 3 bases and J by 4 bases, with 9 bases between the two germline ends. CDR3 size: 13 residues. Looked up from germline, CDR1 is MNHEY and CDR2 is SVGAGI. The CDR3 bases are TGTGCCAGCAGTTATTCGAGGGGCACTGAAGCTTTCTTT. Translation gives CASSYSRGTEAFF.